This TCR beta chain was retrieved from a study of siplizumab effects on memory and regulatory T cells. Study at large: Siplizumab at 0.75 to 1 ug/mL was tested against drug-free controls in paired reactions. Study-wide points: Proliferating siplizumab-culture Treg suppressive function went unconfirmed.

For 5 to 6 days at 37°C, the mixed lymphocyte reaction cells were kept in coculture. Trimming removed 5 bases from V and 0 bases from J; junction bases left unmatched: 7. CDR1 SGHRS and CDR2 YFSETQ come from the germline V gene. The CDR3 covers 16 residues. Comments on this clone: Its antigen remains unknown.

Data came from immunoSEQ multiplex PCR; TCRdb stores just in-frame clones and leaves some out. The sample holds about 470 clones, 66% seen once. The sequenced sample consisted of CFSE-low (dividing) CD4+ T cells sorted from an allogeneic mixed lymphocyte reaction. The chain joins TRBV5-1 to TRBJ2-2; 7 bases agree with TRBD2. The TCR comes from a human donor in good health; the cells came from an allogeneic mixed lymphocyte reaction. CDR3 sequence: CASSWSGAPNTGELFF. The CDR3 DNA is TGCGCCAGCAGTTGGAGCGGGGCCCCGAACACCGGGGAGCTGTTTTTT.